Here is one TCR beta chain with its context. The record originates from a study of blood T cell repertoires in COVID-19. The overall study: Sites in the United States, Italy and Spain provided acute and convalescent COVID-19 samples. PBMCs, B-cell-depleted T cells, or T cells provided the cDNA or gDNA that made up the material.

Germline lookup yields CDR1 MNHEY and CDR2 SVGAGI. V shed 2 bases, J shed 4 bases, and the junction held 7 bases outside the gene matches. This CDR3 contains 15 residues. Grouping used clinical history reported by participants in a survey and questionnaire. Study processing details: For nucleated cells, counts were estimated from reference gene primer amplification. The data were produced by immunoSEQ multiplex PCR, yet TCRdb's version contains in-frame clones alone and is incomplete. For V, J and clone size, that table is used; D and trimming come from the DNA. Of around 450,000 clones listed, 70% to 90% were seen once; the top ten hold approximately 2%.

This receptor was identified in a woman between 18 and 29 years old with acute COVID-19. The chain recombines TRBV6-5 with TRBJ2-5, with 7 bases aligning to TRBD1. The sequenced material came from PBMCs or T cells enriched from blood (not recorded which). The CDR3 sequence is CASSYAQGKGETQYF. The CDR3 DNA reads as TGTGCCAGCAGTTACGCACAGGGGAAGGGAGAGACCCAGTACTTC.